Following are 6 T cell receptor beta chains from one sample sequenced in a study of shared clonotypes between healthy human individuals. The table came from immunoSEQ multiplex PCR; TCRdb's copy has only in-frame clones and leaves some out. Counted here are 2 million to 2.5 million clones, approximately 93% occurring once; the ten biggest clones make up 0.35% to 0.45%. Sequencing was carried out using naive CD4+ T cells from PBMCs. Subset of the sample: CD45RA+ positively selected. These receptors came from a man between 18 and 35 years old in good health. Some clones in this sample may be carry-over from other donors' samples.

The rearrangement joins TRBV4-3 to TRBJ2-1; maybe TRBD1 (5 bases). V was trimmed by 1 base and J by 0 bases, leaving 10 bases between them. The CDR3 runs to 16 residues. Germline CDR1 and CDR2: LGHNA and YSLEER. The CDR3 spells CASSQGGFSSYNEQFF. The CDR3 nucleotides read TGCGCCAGCAGCCAAGGGGGCTTTAGCTCCTACAATGAGCAGTTCTTC.

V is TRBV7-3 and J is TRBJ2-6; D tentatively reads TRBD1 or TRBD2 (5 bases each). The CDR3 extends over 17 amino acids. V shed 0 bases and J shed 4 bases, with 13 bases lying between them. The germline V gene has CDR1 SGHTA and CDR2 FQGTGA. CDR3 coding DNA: TGTGCCAGCAGCTTAACGGGGGACCCGGTAGGGGCCAACGTCCTGACTTTC. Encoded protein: CASSLTGDPVGANVLTF. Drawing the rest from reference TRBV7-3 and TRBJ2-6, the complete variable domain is GAGVSQTPSNKVTEKGKYVELRCDPISGHTALYWYRQSLGQGPEFLIYFQGTGAADDSGLPNDRFFAVRPEGSVSTLKIQRTERGDSAVYLCASSLTGDPVGANVLTFGAGSRLTVL.

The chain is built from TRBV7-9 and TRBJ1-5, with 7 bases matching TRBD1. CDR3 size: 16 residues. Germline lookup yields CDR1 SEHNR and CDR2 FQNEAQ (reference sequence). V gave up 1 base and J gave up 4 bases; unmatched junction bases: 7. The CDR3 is CASSLGVGQENQPQHF. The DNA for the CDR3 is TGTGCCAGCAGCTTAGGGGTTGGACAGGAAAATCAGCCCCAGCATTTT.

The CDR3 region has the DNA TGTGCCAGCAGTCAAAGCCGGACAGGGGTGATCGATGAGCAGTTCTTC. It is translated as CASSQSRTGVIDEQFF. This chain uses TRBV2 with TRBJ2-1; 9 bases are shared with TRBD1. J gave up 8 bases and V 5 bases, and 13 bases lay outside the gene matches. Per the germline V gene, CDR1 is SNHLY and CDR2 is FYNNEI. This CDR3 comprises 16 residues.

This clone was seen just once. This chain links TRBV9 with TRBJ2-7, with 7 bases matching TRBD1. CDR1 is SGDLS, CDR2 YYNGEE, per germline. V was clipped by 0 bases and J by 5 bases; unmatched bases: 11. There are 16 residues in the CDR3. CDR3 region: CASSVVAGRGINEQYF. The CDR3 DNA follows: TGTGCCAGCAGCGTAGTCGCGGGCAGGGGGATTAACGAGCAGTACTTC.

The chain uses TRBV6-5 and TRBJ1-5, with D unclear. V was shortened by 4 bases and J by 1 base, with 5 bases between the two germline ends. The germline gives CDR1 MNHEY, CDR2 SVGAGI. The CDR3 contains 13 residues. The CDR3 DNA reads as TGTGCCAGCAGTTTTCGAAGCAATCAGCCCCAGCATTTT. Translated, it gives CASSFRSNQPQHF.